The rows below give T cell receptor beta chains drawn from one sample of a study of shared clonotypes between healthy human individuals. The table came from immunoSEQ multiplex PCR; TCRdb's copy has only in-frame clones and leaves some out. Here the sample spans 2 million to 3 million clones, more than 85% being singletons. Sequencing input: naive CD4+ T cells from PBMCs. These receptors were collected from a man aged 18 to 29 in good health. Some clones in this sample may be carry-over from other donors' samples. CDR3s include the opening cysteine and the closing phenylalanine or tryptophan. D genes are given only for firm matches. Some rows mark clone size as missing; the rest say once, few, many or name a class of expanded clone.

clone_size	v_call	j_call	d_call	cdr3_nt	cdr3_aa
-	TRBV28	TRBJ2-5	-	TGTGCCAGCAGTTTGTTAGGTATCGGAGAGACCCAGTACTTC	CASSLLGIGETQYF
-	TRBV10-1	TRBJ1-5	-	TGCGCCAGCAGTAGGTATAGGCAGCTTAATCAGCCCCAGCATTTT	CASSRYRQLNQPQHF
-	TRBV7-6	TRBJ2-7	-	TGTGCCAGCAGCTTATCGTTGCTCAACTACGAGCAGTACTTC	CASSLSLLNYEQYF
-	TRBV9	TRBJ2-3	-	TGTGCCAGCAGCGTAAGTAGTGGCAGTTATAGCACAGATACGCAGTATTTT	CASSVSSGSYSTDTQYF
-	TRBV7-3	TRBJ1-5	-	TGTGCCAGCAGCCAATCCAACAATCAGCCCCAGCATTTT	CASSQSNNQPQHF
-	TRBV18	TRBJ1-1	-	TGTGCCAGCTCACCCGTTACCCGGGCAAGCAACACTGAAGCTTTCTTT	CASSPVTRASNTEAFF
-	TRBV6-5	TRBJ2-2	-	TGTGCCAGCAGTCCTCAACTTACGAACACCGGGGAGCTGTTTTTT	CASSPQLTNTGELFF
-	TRBV7-2	TRBJ1-1	TRBD1	TGTGCCAGCAGGACAGGGAGGAACACTGAAGCTTTCTTT	CASRTGRNTEAFF
-	TRBV6-1	TRBJ1-5	-	TGTGCCAGCAGTTCCGGGGCAGGGAATCAGCCCCAGCATTTT	CASSSGAGNQPQHF
-	TRBV5-1	TRBJ2-2	-	TGCGCCAGCAGCGGGACTCGCGACAACACCGGGGAGCTGTTTTTT	CASSGTRDNTGELFF
-	TRBV25-1	TRBJ2-7	-	TGTGCCAGCTTCCGGGACGGGCACTACGAGCAGTACTTC	CASFRDGHYEQYF
-	TRBV9	TRBJ2-2	TRBD1	TGTGCCAGCAGCCCCAGGGGGCACGACACCGGGGAGCTGTTTTTT	CASSPRGHDTGELFF
-	TRBV5-1	TRBJ2-7	-	TGCGCCAGCAGCTTGGAAGGATTCTCCTACGAGCAGTACTTC	CASSLEGFSYEQYF
-	TRBV28	TRBJ1-1	-	TGTGCCACCATGTTAAGATCGGGGGCCGCTGAAGCTTTCTTT	CATMLRSGAAEAFF
-	TRBV4-1	TRBJ2-2	-	TGCGCCAGCAGCCAAGAGGGACTCCCTCGGAACACCGGGGAGCTGTTTTTT	CASSQEGLPRNTGELFF
-	TRBV2	TRBJ1-4	-	TGTGCCAGCACGGATGGTTTATCTAATGAAAAACTGTTTTTT	CASTDGLSNEKLFF
-	TRBV7-2	TRBJ1-2	-	TGTGCCAGCAGCTTGCTAGTATCTAACTACACCTTC	CASSLLVSNYTF
-	TRBV9	TRBJ2-5	TRBD2	TGTGCCAGCAGCAAGATGGGGGGGACCGAAGAGACCCAGTACTTC	CASSKMGGTEETQYF
-	TRBV4-2	TRBJ2-1	TRBD2	TGTGCCAGCAGCCAAGTGGCTAGCGGGTTATACAATGAGCAGTTCTTC	CASSQVASGLYNEQFF
-	TRBV6-6	TRBJ1-2	TRBD1	TGTGCCAGCAGACAACAGGGGGCTGGCTATGGCTACACCTTC	CASRQQGAGYGYTF
-	TRBV6-1	TRBJ1-5	-	TGTGCCAGCAGTGAAACCCCCCGGAGGGTCTATAGCAATCAGCCCCAGCATTTT	CASSETPRRVYSNQPQHF
-	TRBV11-2	TRBJ1-1	TRBD1	TGTGCCAGCAGCCCGGGACAGGGATTAGGAAACACTGAAGCTTTCTTT	CASSPGQGLGNTEAFF
-	TRBV6-1	TRBJ1-6	-	TGTGCCAGCAGTGCCCAGACAGGCGGATTTGGTTCACCCCTCCACTTT	CASSAQTGGFGSPLHF
-	TRBV5-1	TRBJ2-5	-	TGCGCCAGCAGCTTGGGAGACAGGAGTCAAGAGACCCAGTACTTC	CASSLGDRSQETQYF
-	TRBV6-5	TRBJ1-1	-	TGTGCCTATACCGAGAACCCCTCTTCGGCTGAAGCTTTCTTT	CAYTENPSSAEAFF
-	TRBV28	TRBJ2-1	-	TGTGCCAGCAGTAGTGACTTAGATGGGCAGTTCTTC	CASSSDLDGQFF
-	TRBV6-6	TRBJ1-1	TRBD1	TGTGCCAGCAGGAGACAGGGCATGAACACTGAAGCTTTCTTT	CASRRQGMNTEAFF
-	TRBV10-3	TRBJ2-7	-	TGTGCCATCACTGCGGCCGGGCCCTACGAGCAGTACTTC	CAITAAGPYEQYF
-	TRBV5-1	TRBJ1-1	-	TGCGCCAGCAGCTTGGCCCCACCAATGAACACTGAAGCTTTCTTT	CASSLAPPMNTEAFF
-	TRBV7-2	TRBJ2-7	-	TGTGCCAGCAGCTCCAGACAGTTCTCCTACGAGCAGTACTTC	CASSSRQFSYEQYF
-	TRBV5-4	TRBJ2-3	-	TGTGCCAGCAGCATCCCGAGTGCCACAGATACGCAGTATTTT	CASSIPSATDTQYF
-	TRBV20-1	TRBJ2-3	-	TGCAGTGCTAGTGGAAATACGCAGTATTTT	CSASGNTQYF
-	TRBV19	TRBJ2-7	TRBD1	TGTGCCAGTAGTACCAGACAGGGTTTGGGGGAGCAGTACTTC	CASSTRQGLGEQYF
once	TRBV15	TRBJ2-5	-	TGTGCCACCAGCAGGACTCTCTTGGGGCAAGAGACCCAGTACTTC	CATSRTLLGQETQYF
-	TRBV6-6	TRBJ1-3	-	TGTGCCAGCGGCCAGGGCCACCTCTCTGGAAACACCATATATTTT	CASGQGHLSGNTIYF
-	TRBV10-3	TRBJ2-7	-	TGTGCCATCAGTGAGGTCCAGTCCGACGAGCAGTACTTC	CAISEVQSDEQYF
-	TRBV6-1	TRBJ1-1	-	TGTGCCAGCATCGGGCTCCCCGGCACTGAAGCTTTCTTT	CASIGLPGTEAFF
once	TRBV30	TRBJ1-2	-	TGTGCCTGGAGTGTTAATCATGGCTACACCTTC	CAWSVNHGYTF
-	TRBV4-2	TRBJ2-1	TRBD2	TGTGCCAGCAGCCAGCGACTAGCGGGAGGGCCGGGCTCCTACAATGAGCAGTTCTTC	CASSQRLAGGPGSYNEQFF
-	TRBV28	TRBJ1-5	TRBD1	TGTGCCAGCAGCCGAGGGACAGGGATCAATCAGCCCCAGCATTTT	CASSRGTGINQPQHF
-	TRBV18	TRBJ1-5	TRBD1	TGTGCCAGCTCTCCCTTGGCAGGGGGCACAGGTCAGCCCCAGCATTTT	CASSPLAGGTGQPQHF
-	TRBV7-3	TRBJ2-1	-	TGTGCCAGCAGCTTAAGTAGGTCTGAGAGGGGTGAGCAGTTCTTC	CASSLSRSERGEQFF
-	TRBV5-4	TRBJ2-7	-	TGTGCCAGCAGCCGGGGCAACTCCTACGAGCAGTACTTC	CASSRGNSYEQYF